Included here is one T cell receptor beta chain sequence, with context. This sample stems from a study of blood T cell repertoires in COVID-19. The protocol was immunoSEQ multiplex PCR, while the TCRdb copy is restricted to in-frame clones and leaves out a portion. The sample has 170,000 or so clones; about 90% are singletons. This CDR3 is 15 amino acids long. In germline, CDR1 is SGHRS, CDR2 YFSETQ. The V and J ends lost 3 bases and 14 bases, in that order; junction bases with no gene match: 14. The TCR comes from a woman in her 50s who had recovered from COVID-19. The rearrangement links TRBV5-1 to TRBJ2-1; 10 positions match TRBD1. The source material was PBMCs or T cells enriched from blood (not recorded which). This CDR3 reads CASSSGTGDRLRKFF. The CDR3 DNA follows: TGCGCCAGCAGCTCCGGGACAGGGGATAGGTTACGAAAGTTCTTC.